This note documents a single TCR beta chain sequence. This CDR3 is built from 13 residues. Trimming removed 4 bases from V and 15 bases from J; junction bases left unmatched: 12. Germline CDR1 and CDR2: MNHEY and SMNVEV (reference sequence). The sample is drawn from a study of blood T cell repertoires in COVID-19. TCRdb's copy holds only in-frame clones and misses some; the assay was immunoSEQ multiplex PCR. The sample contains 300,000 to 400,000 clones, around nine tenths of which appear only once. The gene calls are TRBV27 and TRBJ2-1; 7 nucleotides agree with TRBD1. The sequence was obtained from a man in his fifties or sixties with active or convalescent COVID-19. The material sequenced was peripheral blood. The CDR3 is CASSSLDRDILFF. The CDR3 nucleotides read TGTGCCAGCAGTTCCCTCGACAGGGATATTCTGTTCTTC.